This T cell receptor beta chain was documented in a study of blood T cell repertoires in COVID-19. As for the study in general: Donors in the United States, Italy and Spain gave samples during acute or convalescent COVID-19. Nucleic acid was either cDNA or gDNA, and it came from T cells, B-cell-depleted T cells, or PBMCs.

V gave up 1 base and J gave up 6 bases; unmatched junction bases: 4. The CDR3 is 16 amino acids. Germline V gene data show CDR1 as LGHDT and CDR2 as YNNKEL (reference sequence). In the authors' methods: By means of reference gene primer amplification, nucleated cell counts were estimated. Repertoires were generated with immunoSEQ multiplex PCR, while TCRdb's copy carries only in-frame clones and drops some. The D gene and trimming were derived from the DNA, and the V and J assignments and clone size from that table. The sample has fewer than 350,000 clones, about 82% seen once. Sequences were obtained from peripheral blood. This chain links TRBV3-1 (or the pseudogene TRBV3-2) with TRBJ1-4; 11 nucleotides match TRBD1. The sequence was obtained from a human donor in a cohort sampled during active COVID-19. The CDR3 here is CASSQARDRGYEKLFF. The CDR3 DNA is TGTGCCAGCAGCCAAGCCCGGGACAGGGGGTATGAAAAACTGTTTTTT.